These 22 T cell receptor beta chains were sequenced from one sample in a study of T cell responses to AZD1222 COVID-19 vaccine. Assay used: immunoSEQ multiplex PCR; TCRdb lists only in-frame clones, some missing. The sample has roughly 99,000 clones; roughly nine tenths are singletons. The sample consisted of peripheral blood, taken 28 days after the second AZD1222 dose. These receptors were collected from an adult who received the AZD1222 COVID-19 vaccine.

V gene TRBV2 combines with J gene TRBJ2-3, with TRBD2 as a possible D gene (5 bases). The CDR3 has 14 residues. Germline V CDR1 and CDR2: SNHLY, FYNNEI. The ends were cut back, 6 bases at V and 2 bases at J, with 12 bases in the middle. The CDR3 region is CASRADSLTDTQYF. The CDR3 coding sequence is TGTGCCAGCAGAGCGGATTCACTCACAGATACGCAGTATTTT.

The chain links TRBV5-4 to TRBJ1-6, with D unresolved. Germline assignment: CDR1 SGHNT and CDR2 YYREEE (reference sequence). Trimming removed 4 bases at V and 7 bases at J, with 12 bases between. CDR3 length: 14 residues. The chain's CDR3 is CASSLDGKNSPLHF. In DNA form, the CDR3 reads TGTGCCAGCAGCCTGGACGGGAAAAATTCACCCCTCCACTTT.

The chain recombines TRBV7-2 with TRBJ2-2; D call uncertain. Trimming shortened V by 6 bases and J by 4 bases, and 12 bases separated the two germline ends. The CDR3 sequence is 14 residues long. Germline CDR1 SGHTA, CDR2 FQGNSA. The CDR3: CASRLPSVTGELFF. The CDR3 nucleotides read TGTGCCAGCAGGCTACCCTCGGTCACCGGGGAGCTGTTTTTT.

The chain links TRBV5-1 to TRBJ1-4, with TRBD1 as a possible D gene (6 bases). There are 14 residues in the CDR3. The germline V gene encodes CDR1 SGHRS and CDR2 YFSETQ. With 1 base removed from V and 5 bases from J, the gap between germline ends came to 9 bases. CDR3 residues: CASSLTGLNEKLFF. CDR3 coding DNA: TGCGCCAGCAGCTTGACAGGGTTGAATGAAAAACTGTTTTTT.

This clone has more than one count but fewer than ten. The chain carries TRBV5-5 and TRBJ2-1; 7 positions match TRBD1. Germline V gene sequence: CDR1 SGHKS, CDR2 YYEKEE (reference sequence). CDR3 length: 15 residues. Trimming removed 5 bases from V and 4 bases from J; junction bases left unmatched: 9. In DNA form, the CDR3 reads TGTGCCAGCAGTGTGGGGACAGACATATACAATGAGCAGTTCTTC. This encodes CASSVGTDIYNEQFF.

The CDR3 spells CASSWGASYEQYF. The CDR3 coding sequence is TGTGCCAGCAGCTGGGGGGCCTCCTACGAGCAGTACTTC. The rearrangement joins TRBV11-2 to TRBJ2-7; D is possibly TRBD1 or TRBD2 (6 bases each). The CDR3 is made up of 13 amino acids. V dropped 4 bases and J dropped 0 bases, with 7 bases sitting between them. Germline-derived CDR1 and CDR2 are SGHAT and FQNNGV.

The rearrangement links TRBV25-1 to TRBJ1-1, with D possibly TRBD1 on 6 matching bases. The V and J ends lost 4 bases and 10 bases respectively, with 13 bases between them. CDR3 length: 12 amino acids. From germline, CDR1 is MGHDK and CDR2 SYGVNS. CDR3 DNA: TGTGCCAGCAGTGCCGTGACAGGAAGAGCTTTCTTT. It yields the protein CASSAVTGRAFF.

The chain recombines TRBV6-5 with TRBJ1-6; weak D call: TRBD1 (6 bases). The CDR3 spans 14 residues. V lost 5 bases to trimming and J lost 7 bases, with 12 bases between them. Per germline, CDR1 MNHEY and CDR2 SVGAGI. For the CDR3, the DNA is TGTGCCAGCAGTACGGGACAACAAAATTCACCCCTCCACTTT. Translation gives CASSTGQQNSPLHF.

The rearrangement links TRBV23-1 to TRBJ1-2; no firm D call. TRBV23-1 is flagged as an ORF with uncertain function. Deletions cut 2 bases from V and 4 bases from J, with 8 bases between. CDR3 length: 13 residues. The CDR3 reads CASSQRQPYGYTF. Written as DNA, the CDR3 is TGCGCCAGCAGTCAACGCCAGCCCTATGGCTACACCTTC.

Concerning this clone: Other DNA sequences in this sample translate to the same CDR3. This chain links TRBV9 with TRBJ2-7, with 7 positions matching TRBD1. Looked up from germline, CDR1 is SGDLS and CDR2 is YYNGEE. This CDR3 has 13 residues. V lost 3 bases to trimming and J lost 3 bases; unmatched junction nucleotides: 3. The DNA of the CDR3 is TGTGCCAGCAGCGCTTCAGGGGGCTACGAGCAGTACTTC. It translates to CASSASGGYEQYF. The entire variable domain, with the rest obtained from reference TRBV9 and TRBJ2-7, is as follows: DSGVTQTPKHLITATGQRVTLRCSPRSGDLSVYWYQQSLDQGLQFLIQYYNGEERAKGNILERFSAQQFPDLHSELNLSSLELGDSALYFCASSASGGYEQYFGPGTRLTVT.

This clone came up once. The chain employs TRBV3-1 (or the pseudogene TRBV3-2) and TRBJ2-1; D remains unclear. There are 14 residues in the CDR3. V lost 5 bases and J lost 7, with 15 bases in between. In germline, CDR1 is LGHDT, CDR2 YNNKEL (reference sequence). DNA for the CDR3: TGTGCCAGCAGCTTGACGGACCGATCGAATGAGCAGTTCTTC. Its protein is CASSLTDRSNEQFF.

This chain joins TRBV5-1 and TRBJ2-7; TRBD2 might be the D (6 bases). Germline V gene data show CDR1 as SGHRS and CDR2 as YFSETQ. There are 14 residues in the CDR3. Trimming stripped 0 bases from V and 7 bases from J, with 14 bases between. DNA of the CDR3: TGCGCCAGCAGCTTGGCCGCCGGGCGGGAAGAGCAGTACTTC. Translation: CASSLAAGREEQYF. Complete variable domain (other parts from reference TRBV5-1 and TRBJ2-7): KAGVTQTPRYLIKTRGQQVTLSCSPISGHRSVSWYQQTPGQGLQFLFEYFSETQRNKGNFPGRFSGRQFSNSRSEMNVSTLELGDSALYLCASSLAAGREEQYFGPGTRLTVT.

The chain couples TRBV3-1 (or the pseudogene TRBV3-2) to TRBJ1-5; tentatively, D is TRBD1 (5 bases). The V end lost 1 base, the J end lost 5 bases, and 12 bases lay between the germline ends. CDR1 is LGHDT, CDR2 YNNKEL, per germline (reference sequence). The CDR3 is made up of 15 amino acids. The CDR3 nucleotides read TGTGCCAGCAGCCAAGGACAGATAAGGCATCAGCCCCAGCATTTT. Amino acid sequence: CASSQGQIRHQPQHF.

This chain uses TRBV28 with TRBJ2-7, with D uncertain. Germline lookup yields CDR1 MDHEN and CDR2 SYDVKM. V lost 3 bases and J lost 6, with 15 bases in between. The CDR3 spans 14 residues. The CDR3 protein is CASSFMTGKGEQYF. The CDR3 DNA sequence: TGTGCCAGCAGTTTTATGACTGGGAAGGGCGAGCAGTACTTC.

This chain connects TRBV28 to TRBJ2-6; D tentatively fits TRBD1 or TRBD2 (5 bases each). This CDR3 has 16 residues. Trimming removed 0 bases at V and 0 bases at J, with 6 bases between. The germline V gene has CDR1 MDHEN and CDR2 SYDVKM. The DNA of the CDR3 is TGTGCCAGCAGTTTATGGGGGGTCTCTGGGGCCAACGTCCTGACTTTC. Protein: CASSLWGVSGANVLTF.

The CDR3 is CASSFEKGAYEQYF. For the CDR3, the DNA is TGTGCCAGCAGCTTTGAGAAGGGGGCCTACGAGCAGTACTTC. The chain couples TRBV7-9 to TRBJ2-7; D is perhaps TRBD1 (6 bases). V shed 3 bases and J shed 2 bases, with 11 bases lying between them. The CDR3 spans 14 residues. Per germline, CDR1 SEHNR and CDR2 FQNEAQ (reference sequence).

The chain is built from TRBV7-8 and TRBJ1-5; no clear D. V was cut by 5 bases and J by 1 base, with 12 bases left in between. The CDR3 covers 15 residues. Germline V lookup: CDR1 SGHVS, CDR2 FQNEAQ. The CDR3 coding sequence is TGTGCCAGCAGCCCCTCCGTTGGAAGCAATCAGCCCCAGCATTTT. It yields the protein CASSPSVGSNQPQHF.

The genes are TRBV29-1 and TRBJ2-5; TRBD1 matches at 11 bases. Germline CDR1 is SQVTM and CDR2 is ANQGSEA. The CDR3 is 15 amino acids. After removal of 3 bases from V and 5 bases from J, the junction contained 8 bases not matched to a gene. The CDR3 DNA is TGCAGCGTTGATTTCCGGGACAGGGGGTGGGAGACCCAGTACTTC. It yields the protein CSVDFRDRGWETQYF.

This chain uses TRBV11-3 with TRBJ1-1; 8 nucleotides match TRBD1. The CDR3 spans 14 residues. J lost 5 bases, V lost 8 bases, and 10 bases had no gene match. The germline V gene has CDR1 SGHNT and CDR2 YENEEA. CDR3 protein: CASPDPRGHTEAFF. The DNA for the CDR3 is TGTGCCAGCCCGGATCCCAGGGGGCATACTGAAGCTTTCTTT.

V is TRBV12-3 or TRBV12-4 and J is TRBJ2-7, with D possibly TRBD2 on 6 matching bases. The CDR3 totals 13 residues. Trimming removed 4 bases at V and 0 bases at J, with 7 bases between. The CDR3 loop reads CASSWGVSYEQYF. The DNA of the CDR3 is TGTGCCAGCAGTTGGGGGGTCTCCTACGAGCAGTACTTC.

The chain recombines TRBV7-9 with TRBJ1-2; 7 nucleotides match TRBD1. This CDR3 is built from 14 residues. V dropped 3 bases and J dropped 7; count of bases not matched to a gene: 8. The germline CDR1 and CDR2 sequences are SEHNR and FQNEAQ (reference sequence). The CDR3 is CASSFPGQPFGYTF. In DNA form, the CDR3 reads TGTGCCAGCAGCTTCCCGGGACAGCCTTTTGGCTACACCTTC. The whole variable domain, filled in from reference TRBV7-9 and TRBJ1-2, reads DTGVSQNPRHKITKRGQNVTFRCDPISEHNRLYWYRQTLGQGPEFLTYFQNEAQLEKSRLLSDRFSAERPKGSFSTLEIQRTEQGDSAMYLCASSFPGQPFGYTFGSGTRLTVV.

CDR3 coding DNA: TGTGCCAGCAGTCCTCTAATTCAGCCCCAGCATTTT. Protein sequence: CASSPLIQPQHF. The chain links TRBV28 to TRBJ1-5, with unresolved D. The CDR3 covers 12 residues. Germline lookup yields CDR1 MDHEN and CDR2 SYDVKM. V was cut by 5 bases and J by 6 bases, with 8 bases left in between.